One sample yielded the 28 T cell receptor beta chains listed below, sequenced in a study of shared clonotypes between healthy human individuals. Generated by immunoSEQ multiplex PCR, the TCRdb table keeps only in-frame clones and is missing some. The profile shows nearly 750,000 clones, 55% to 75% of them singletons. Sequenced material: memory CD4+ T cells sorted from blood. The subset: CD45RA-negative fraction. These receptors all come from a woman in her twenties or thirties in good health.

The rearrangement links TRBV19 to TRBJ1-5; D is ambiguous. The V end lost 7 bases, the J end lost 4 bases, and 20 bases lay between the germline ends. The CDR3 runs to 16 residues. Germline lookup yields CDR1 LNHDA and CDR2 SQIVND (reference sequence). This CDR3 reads CASTPSRAPANQPQHF. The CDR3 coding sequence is TGTGCCAGTACCCCTAGCCGGGCCCCCGCGAATCAGCCCCAGCATTTT.

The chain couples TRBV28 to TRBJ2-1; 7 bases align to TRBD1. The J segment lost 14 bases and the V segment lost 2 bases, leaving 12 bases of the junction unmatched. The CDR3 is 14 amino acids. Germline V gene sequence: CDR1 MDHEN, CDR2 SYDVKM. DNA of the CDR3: TGTGCCAGCAGTTTAAGACCTCCGACAGGGAGAAAGTTCTTC. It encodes CASSLRPPTGRKFF.

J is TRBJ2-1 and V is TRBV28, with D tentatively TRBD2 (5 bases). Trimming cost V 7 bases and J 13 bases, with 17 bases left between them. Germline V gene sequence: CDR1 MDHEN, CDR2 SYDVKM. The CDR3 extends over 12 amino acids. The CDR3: CASTRWAGGQFF. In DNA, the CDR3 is TGTGCCAGCACCCGATGGGCGGGTGGTCAGTTCTTC. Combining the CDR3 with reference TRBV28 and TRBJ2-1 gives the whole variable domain DVKVTQSSRYLVKRTGEKVFLECVQDMDHENMFWYRQDPGLGLRLIYFSYDVKMKEKGDIPEGYSVSREKKERFSLILESASTNQTSMYLCASTRWAGGQFFGPGTRLTVL.

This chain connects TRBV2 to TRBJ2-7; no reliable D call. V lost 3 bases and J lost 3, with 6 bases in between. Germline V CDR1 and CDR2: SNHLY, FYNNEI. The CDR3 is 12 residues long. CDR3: CASSDGSYEQYF. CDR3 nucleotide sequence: TGTGCCAGCAGTGACGGAAGCTACGAGCAGTACTTC.

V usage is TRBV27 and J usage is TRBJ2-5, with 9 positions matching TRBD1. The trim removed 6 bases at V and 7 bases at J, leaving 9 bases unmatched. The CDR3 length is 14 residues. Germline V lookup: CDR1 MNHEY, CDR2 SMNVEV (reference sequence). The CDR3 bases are TGTGCCAGCAGCAAGGGACAGGGCAGCGGGACCCAGTACTTC. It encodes CASSKGQGSGTQYF.

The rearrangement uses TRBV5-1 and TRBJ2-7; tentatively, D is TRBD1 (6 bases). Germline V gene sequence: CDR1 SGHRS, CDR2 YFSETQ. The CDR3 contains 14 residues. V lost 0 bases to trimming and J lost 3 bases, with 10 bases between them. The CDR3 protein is CASSLDRDVYEQYF. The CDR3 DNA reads TGCGCCAGCAGCTTGGACAGGGACGTCTACGAGCAGTACTTC.

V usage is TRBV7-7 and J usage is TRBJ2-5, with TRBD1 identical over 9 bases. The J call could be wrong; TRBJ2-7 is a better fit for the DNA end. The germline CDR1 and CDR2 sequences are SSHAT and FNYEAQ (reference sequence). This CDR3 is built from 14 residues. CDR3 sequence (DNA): TGTGCCAGCAGCATTGGACAGGGGCCCTACGAGCAGTACTTC. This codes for CASSIGQGPYEQYF.

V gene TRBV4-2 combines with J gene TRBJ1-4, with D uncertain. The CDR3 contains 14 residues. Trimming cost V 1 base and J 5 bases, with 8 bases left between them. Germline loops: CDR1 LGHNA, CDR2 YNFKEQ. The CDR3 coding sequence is TGTGCCAGCAGCCAAGGTGGCTCCAATGAAAAACTGTTTTTT. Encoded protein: CASSQGGSNEKLFF.

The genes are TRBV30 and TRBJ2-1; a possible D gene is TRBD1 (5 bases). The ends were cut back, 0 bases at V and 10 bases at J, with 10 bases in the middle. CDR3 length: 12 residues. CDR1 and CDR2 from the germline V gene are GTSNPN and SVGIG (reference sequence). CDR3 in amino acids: CAWSVNRWEQFF. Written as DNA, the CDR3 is TGTGCCTGGAGTGTAAACAGGTGGGAGCAGTTCTTC.

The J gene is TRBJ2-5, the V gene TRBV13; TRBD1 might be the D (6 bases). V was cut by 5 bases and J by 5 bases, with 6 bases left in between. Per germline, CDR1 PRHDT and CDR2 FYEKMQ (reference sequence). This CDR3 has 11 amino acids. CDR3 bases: TGTGCCAGCAGCGACAGGGAGACCCAGTACTTC. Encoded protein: CASSDRETQYF. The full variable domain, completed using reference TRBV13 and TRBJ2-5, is AAGVIQSPRHLIKEKRETATLKCYPIPRHDTVYWYQQGPGQDPQFLISFYEKMQSDKGSIPDRFSAQQFSDYHSELNMSSLELGDSALYFCASSDRETQYFGPGTRLLVL.

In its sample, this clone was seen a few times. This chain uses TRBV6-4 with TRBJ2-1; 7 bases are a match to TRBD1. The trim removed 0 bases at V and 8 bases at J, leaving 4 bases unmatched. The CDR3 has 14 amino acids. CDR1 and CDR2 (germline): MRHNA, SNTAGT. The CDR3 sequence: CASSDSTGRDEQFF. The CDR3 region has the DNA TGTGCCAGCAGTGACTCGACAGGGCGGGATGAGCAGTTCTTC.

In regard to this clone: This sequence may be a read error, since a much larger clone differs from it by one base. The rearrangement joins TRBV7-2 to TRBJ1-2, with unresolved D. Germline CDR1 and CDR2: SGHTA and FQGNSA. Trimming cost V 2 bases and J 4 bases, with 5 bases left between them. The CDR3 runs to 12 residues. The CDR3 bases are TGTGCCAGCAGCTTAACGGGCTATGGCTACACCTTC. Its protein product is CASSLTGYGYTF.

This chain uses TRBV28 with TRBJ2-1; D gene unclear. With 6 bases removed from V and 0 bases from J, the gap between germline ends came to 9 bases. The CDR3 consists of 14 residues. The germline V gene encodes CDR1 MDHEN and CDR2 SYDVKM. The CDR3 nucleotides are TGTGCCAGCAGGGATCCGAGCTCCTACAATGAGCAGTTCTTC. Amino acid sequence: CASRDPSSYNEQFF.

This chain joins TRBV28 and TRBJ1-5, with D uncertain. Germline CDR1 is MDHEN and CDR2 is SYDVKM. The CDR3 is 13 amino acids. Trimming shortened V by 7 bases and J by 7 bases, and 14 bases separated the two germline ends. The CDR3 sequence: CASKHFAEQPQHF. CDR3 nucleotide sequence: TGTGCCAGCAAGCACTTCGCCGAACAGCCCCAGCATTTT.

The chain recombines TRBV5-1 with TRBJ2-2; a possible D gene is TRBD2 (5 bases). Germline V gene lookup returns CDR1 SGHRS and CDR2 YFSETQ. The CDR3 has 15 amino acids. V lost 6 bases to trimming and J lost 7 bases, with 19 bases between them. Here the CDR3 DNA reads TGCGCCAGCACCCCGAAGAGGGAGCGGAACGGGGAGCTGTTTTTT. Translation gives CASTPKRERNGELFF.

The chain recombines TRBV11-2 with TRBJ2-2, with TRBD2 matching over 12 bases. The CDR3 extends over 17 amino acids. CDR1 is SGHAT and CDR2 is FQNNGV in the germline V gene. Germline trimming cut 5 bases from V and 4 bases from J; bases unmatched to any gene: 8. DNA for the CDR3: TGTGCCAGCAGCCCGCGACTAGCGGGAGAGAGCACCGGGGAGCTGTTTTTT. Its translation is CASSPRLAGESTGELFF.

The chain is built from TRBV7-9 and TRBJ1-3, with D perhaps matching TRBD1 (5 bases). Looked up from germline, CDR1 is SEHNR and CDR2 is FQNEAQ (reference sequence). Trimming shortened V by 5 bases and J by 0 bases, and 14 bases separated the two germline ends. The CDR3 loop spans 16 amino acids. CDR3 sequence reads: CASSPRDPSSGNTIYF. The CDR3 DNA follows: TGTGCCAGCAGCCCTCGGGACCCGAGCTCTGGAAACACCATATATTTT.

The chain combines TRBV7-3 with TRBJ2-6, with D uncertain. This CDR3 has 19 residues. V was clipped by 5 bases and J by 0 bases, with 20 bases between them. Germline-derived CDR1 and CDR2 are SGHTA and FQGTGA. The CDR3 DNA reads TGTGCCAGCAGCCCTCAGACATTGACGGTCGCCTCTGGGGCCAACGTCCTGACTTTC. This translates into CASSPQTLTVASGANVLTF.

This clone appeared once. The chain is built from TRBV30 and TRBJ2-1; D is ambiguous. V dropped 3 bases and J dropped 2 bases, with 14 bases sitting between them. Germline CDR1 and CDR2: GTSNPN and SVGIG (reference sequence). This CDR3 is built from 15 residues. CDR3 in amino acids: CAWRESSETYNEQFF. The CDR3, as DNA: TGTGCCTGGAGGGAGTCTTCCGAAACCTACAATGAGCAGTTCTTC.

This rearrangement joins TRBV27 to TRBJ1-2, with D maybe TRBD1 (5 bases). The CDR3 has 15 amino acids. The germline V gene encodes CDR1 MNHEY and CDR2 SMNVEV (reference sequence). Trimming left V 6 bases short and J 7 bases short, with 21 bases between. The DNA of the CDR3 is TGTGCCAGCAGGCCCGCGGGGCAGGGAAAAGGTGGCTACACCTTC. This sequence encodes CASRPAGQGKGGYTF.

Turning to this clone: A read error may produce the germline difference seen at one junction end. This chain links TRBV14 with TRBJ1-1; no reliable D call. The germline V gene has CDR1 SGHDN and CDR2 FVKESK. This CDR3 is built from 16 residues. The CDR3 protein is CASSQEGKGLKTEAFF. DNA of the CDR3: TGTGCCAGCAGCCAAGAGGGGAAGGGTTTGAAAACTGAAGCTTTCTTT.

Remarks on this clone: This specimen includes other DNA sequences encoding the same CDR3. The CDR3 reads CASSLATGGTEAFF. CDR3 nucleotides: TGCGCCAGCAGCTTGGCCACGGGGGGCACTGAAGCTTTCTTT. The chain is built from TRBV5-1 and TRBJ1-1, with a weak D call TRBD1 (5 bases). The CDR3 length is 14 residues. The V and J ends lost 0 bases and 4 bases respectively, with 10 bases between them. Germline CDR1 is SGHRS and CDR2 is YFSETQ.

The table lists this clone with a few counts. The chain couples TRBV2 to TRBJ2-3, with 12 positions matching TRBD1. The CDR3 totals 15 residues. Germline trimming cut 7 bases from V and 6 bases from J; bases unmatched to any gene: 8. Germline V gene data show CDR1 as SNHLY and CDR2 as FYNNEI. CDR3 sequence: CASNPGTGGPDTQYF. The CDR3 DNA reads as TGTGCCAGCAACCCCGGGACAGGGGGCCCCGATACGCAGTATTTT.

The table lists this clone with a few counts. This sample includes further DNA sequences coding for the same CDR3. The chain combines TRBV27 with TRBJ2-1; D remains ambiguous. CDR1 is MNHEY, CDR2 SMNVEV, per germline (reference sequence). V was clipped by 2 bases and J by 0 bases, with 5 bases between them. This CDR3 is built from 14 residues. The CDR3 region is CASSLGDSYNEQFF. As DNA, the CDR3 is TGTGCCAGCAGTTTAGGGGACTCCTACAATGAGCAGTTCTTC.

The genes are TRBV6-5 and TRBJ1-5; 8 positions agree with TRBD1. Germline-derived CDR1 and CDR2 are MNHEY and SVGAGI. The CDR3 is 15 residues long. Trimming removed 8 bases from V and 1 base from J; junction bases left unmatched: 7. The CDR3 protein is CASGARGLSNQPQHF. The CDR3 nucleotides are TGTGCCAGCGGTGCCAGGGGGCTAAGCAATCAGCCCCAGCATTTT.

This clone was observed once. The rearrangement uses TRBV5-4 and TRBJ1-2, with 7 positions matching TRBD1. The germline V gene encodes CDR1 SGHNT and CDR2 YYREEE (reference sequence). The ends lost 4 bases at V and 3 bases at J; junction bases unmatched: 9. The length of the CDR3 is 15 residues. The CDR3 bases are TGTGCCAGCAGCGGAGGACAGGATCTCCACTATGGCTACACCTTC. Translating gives CASSGGQDLHYGYTF.

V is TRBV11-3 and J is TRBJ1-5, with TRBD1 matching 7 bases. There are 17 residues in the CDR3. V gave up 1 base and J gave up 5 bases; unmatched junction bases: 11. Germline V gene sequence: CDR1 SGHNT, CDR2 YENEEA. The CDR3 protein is CASSLVFERGGDQPQHF. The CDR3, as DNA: TGTGCCAGCAGCTTAGTATTTGAGCGAGGGGGCGATCAGCCCCAGCATTTT.

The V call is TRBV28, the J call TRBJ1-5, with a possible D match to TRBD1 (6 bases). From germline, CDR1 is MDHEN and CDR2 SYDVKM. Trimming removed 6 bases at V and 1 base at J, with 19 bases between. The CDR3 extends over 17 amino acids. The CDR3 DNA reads TGTGCCAGCAGCAAGAATACCCGGACAGTCAGCAATCAGCCCCAGCATTTT. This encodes CASSKNTRTVSNQPQHF.